Ten or more counts support the clone carrying this T cell receptor beta chain. Antigen unknown. TCRdb independently ran MiXCR on the 5' RACE reads; one entry per CDR3 protein. The sample carries roughly 260,000 distinct CDR3 sequences, about 15% recorded once. The data are from a study of T-cell memory formation after mild COVID-19. For the study at large: The TCR clusters were mostly specific to one donor. General observations from the study: Shrinking CD4+ clones resided mostly in CM and EM, and CD8+ ones in EMRA. Pre-infection memory held some responding clones, suggesting pre-existing cross-reactive T cells responded. Clones contracting day 15 to 85 were balanced CD4/CD8; later expanders leaned CD4+.

With V trimmed by 0 bases and J by 2 bases, 6 bases remained unmatched. The CDR3 is 16 residues long. Germline V gene sequence: CDR1 LGHNA, CDR2 YSLEER. The specimen was PBMCs or a T cell subset sorted from them (not recorded which). The rearrangement joins TRBV4-3 to TRBJ2-7, with TRBD2 matching over 8 bases. This TCR derives from a man aged 18 to 30 who had mild COVID-19 (a few samples of this study predate the infection). Cell type and time point are not known. The CDR3 protein is CASSQEVSGGTYEQYF. The CDR3 DNA follows: TGCGCCAGCAGCCAAGAAGTCAGCGGGGGAACCTACGAGCAGTACTTC.